The 5 T cell receptor beta chains below come from one sample, sequenced in a study of blood T cell repertoires in COVID-19. Clones were read by immunoSEQ multiplex PCR, and TCRdb kept only the in-frame ones, dropping some. The sample yields tens of thousands of clones, roughly 90% seen once. Sample: peripheral blood. The receptors originated from a human donor in a cohort sampled during active COVID-19.

This chain links TRBV5-4 with TRBJ1-2, with 7 bases aligning to TRBD1. Germline V gene sequence: CDR1 SGHNT, CDR2 YYREEE (reference sequence). V trimming: 5 bases; J trimming: 2 bases; junction bases outside the gene matches: 0. There are 12 residues in the CDR3. The CDR3 DNA follows: TGTGCCAGCAGACAGGGGAACTATGGCTACACCTTC. This translates into CASRQGNYGYTF.

The J gene is TRBJ1-2, the V gene TRBV6-4; 8 bases fit TRBD1. Losses at the gene ends were 0 bases for V and 7 bases for J; bases not matched to a gene: 10. The germline gives CDR1 MRHNA, CDR2 SNTAGT. This CDR3 region has 16 residues. The CDR3, as DNA: TGTGCCAGCAGTGACTCGTTCGCGGACAGGGAATCTGGCTACACCTTC. Amino acid sequence: CASSDSFADRESGYTF.

The chain is built from TRBV7-2 and TRBJ2-7; TRBD2 matches 7 bases. There are 15 residues in the CDR3. Trimming took 5 bases from V and 2 from J; bases not matched to a gene: 9. Germline-derived CDR1 and CDR2 are SGHTA and FQGNSA. The CDR3 protein is CASSPLGGITYEQYF. The CDR3 coding sequence is TGTGCCAGCAGCCCGTTGGGGGGGATCACCTACGAGCAGTACTTC.

The J gene is TRBJ2-2, the V gene TRBV9, with D possibly TRBD2 on 5 matching bases. Between the trimmed V and J ends, which lost 1 base and 4 bases, there was a span of 14 bases. Per the germline V gene, CDR1 is SGDLS and CDR2 is YYNGEE. CDR3 length: 16 residues. CDR3 region: CASSVSAVRGTGELFF. CDR3 DNA sequence: TGTGCCAGCAGCGTATCAGCGGTTCGTGGCACCGGGGAGCTGTTTTTT.

The V call is TRBV5-1, the J call TRBJ2-2, with a tentative D call TRBD2 (5 bases). In germline, CDR1 is SGHRS, CDR2 YFSETQ. Trimming took 5 bases from V and 2 from J, leaving 13 bases between them. The CDR3 sequence is 15 residues long. CDR3 region: CASRGEGLNTGELFF. DNA for the CDR3: TGCGCCAGCAGAGGCGAGGGATTAAACACCGGGGAGCTGTTTTTT.